Each of the 21 T cell receptor beta chains below was sequenced from the same sample in a study of vaccination effects on CD4 cells after COVID-19. Expansion with viral peptide pools was applied to antigen-specific CD4+ T cells by the ViraFEST assay prior to sequencing. Culture proceeded for 10 days, and CD4+ T cells were then isolated. Negative nucleocapsid antibody tests before and after vaccination confirmed no previous SARS-CoV-2 infection. Their antigens are not known. Sequencing was performed with immunoSEQ multiplex PCR; in TCRdb, only in-frame clones are kept and a portion is missing. Of roughly 63,000 clones in the sample, about four fifths were seen once. This material consisted of CD4+ T cells from PBMCs cultured with SARS-CoV-2 spike peptides, taken before COVID-19 vaccination. These receptors originate from a human donor who received a COVID-19 vaccine.

This rearrangement joins TRBV12-3 or TRBV12-4 to TRBJ1-1, with D uncertain. The CDR3 has 13 amino acids. The V and J ends lost 6 bases and 1 base respectively, with 9 bases between them. This chain's CDR3 is CASSQTRNTEAFF. CDR3 DNA: TGTGCCAGCAGCCAGACAAGGAACACTGAAGCTTTCTTT.

In this sample, this clone turned up once. The rearrangement links TRBV3-1 (or the pseudogene TRBV3-2) to TRBJ1-2; D possibly corresponds to TRBD1 (6 bases). The CDR3 has 15 residues. With 3 bases removed from V and 7 bases from J, the gap between germline ends came to 18 bases. In germline, CDR1 is LGHDT, CDR2 YNNKEL (reference sequence). This chain's CDR3 is CASSHWNAGGVGYTF. Here the CDR3 DNA reads TGTGCCAGCAGCCATTGGAACGCTGGGGGCGTTGGCTACACCTTC.

The chain links TRBV5-1 to TRBJ2-3; D call uncertain. Germline CDR1 SGHRS, CDR2 YFSETQ. V lost 3 bases and J 0 bases, leaving 8 bases between the germline ends. The CDR3 length is 14 residues. The CDR3 DNA is TGCGCCAGCAGCTGGACCGACAGCACAGATACGCAGTATTTT. The encoded protein is CASSWTDSTDTQYF. Drawing the rest from reference TRBV5-1 and TRBJ2-3, the complete variable domain is KAGVTQTPRYLIKTRGQQVTLSCSPISGHRSVSWYQQTPGQGLQFLFEYFSETQRNKGNFPGRFSGRQFSNSRSEMNVSTLELGDSALYLCASSWTDSTDTQYFGPGTRLTVL.

This sequence joins TRBV7-3 and TRBJ1-1; D gene ambiguous. This CDR3 comprises 13 residues. Trimming removed 4 bases from V and 5 bases from J, with 11 bases in between. Germline V lookup: CDR1 SGHTA, CDR2 FQGTGA. CDR3 sequence reads: CASSSSVRTEAFF. The CDR3, as DNA: TGTGCCAGCAGCTCATCGGTCCGTACTGAAGCTTTCTTT.

V and J are TRBV6-2 or TRBV6-3 and TRBJ1-5; perhaps TRBD1 as D (6 bases). CDR1 is MNHEY, CDR2 SVGEGT, per germline. This CDR3 has 15 amino acids. V lost 5 bases and J lost 3, with 14 bases in between. This CDR3 reads CASSPQGMNNQPQHF. Written as DNA, the CDR3 is TGTGCCAGCAGTCCCCAGGGGATGAACAATCAGCCCCAGCATTTT.

V gene TRBV7-9 combines with J gene TRBJ1-2; D unclear. CDR1 is SEHNR, CDR2 FQNEAQ, per germline (reference sequence). Trimming took 0 bases from V and 8 from J, leaving 7 bases between them. The length of the CDR3 is 12 residues. The CDR3 DNA reads as TGTGCCAGCAGCTTAGCCCGCGGAGGCTACACCTTC. Amino acids: CASSLARGGYTF.

This chain uses TRBV9 with TRBJ2-5, with D perhaps TRBD2 (5 bases). V gave up 4 bases and J gave up 7 bases, with 17 bases separating them. Germline CDR1 and CDR2: SGDLS and YYNGEE. The CDR3 has 14 residues. The CDR3 here is CASSPRTAEGTQYF. For the CDR3, the DNA is TGTGCCAGCAGCCCCAGGACGGCCGAGGGGACCCAGTACTTC.

The rearrangement uses TRBV5-1 and TRBJ2-2; D is ambiguous. Between the trimmed V and J ends, which lost 4 bases and 7 bases, there was a span of 11 bases. The CDR3 has 13 amino acids. Germline-derived CDR1 and CDR2 are SGHRS and YFSETQ. The chain's CDR3 is CASSAKNYGELFF. In nucleotides, the CDR3 is TGCGCCAGCAGCGCAAAGAACTACGGGGAGCTGTTTTTT.

V and J are TRBV7-6 and TRBJ1-1; D is possibly TRBD1 (6 bases). This CDR3 contains 17 residues. The germline V gene encodes CDR1 SGHVS and CDR2 FNYEAQ. Trimming shortened V by 1 base and J by 5 bases, and 20 bases separated the two germline ends. CDR3 amino acids: CASSLGRGALTGTEAFF. DNA for the CDR3: TGTGCCAGCAGCTTAGGGCGGGGGGCGCTTACTGGAACTGAAGCTTTCTTT.

This rearrangement joins TRBV9 to TRBJ1-5; no firm D call. In germline, CDR1 is SGDLS, CDR2 YYNGEE. The CDR3 runs 15 residues. With 2 bases removed from V and 0 bases from J, the gap between germline ends came to 9 bases. The CDR3 nucleotides read TGTGCCAGCAGCGTCTTGGACGGTAGCAATCAGCCCCAGCATTTT. This encodes CASSVLDGSNQPQHF.

This clone was picked up a small number of times. This chain links TRBV5-4 with TRBJ2-2; D possibly corresponds to TRBD1 (7 bases). The V and J ends lost 5 bases and 0 bases respectively, with 11 bases between them. CDR3 length equals 15 residues. The germline CDR1 and CDR2 sequences are SGHNT and YYREEE (reference sequence). The CDR3 here is CASRRDSTNTGELFF. The CDR3 DNA follows: TGTGCCAGCAGGCGGGACAGCACGAACACCGGGGAGCTGTTTTTT.

CDR3 nucleotides: TGTGCCAGCAGGAGGGGGCGATGGACTAGCGACTACGAGCAGTACGTC. Protein: CASRRGRWTSDYEQYV. J is TRBJ2-7 and V is TRBV5-6; 9 bases match TRBD2. The CDR3 covers 16 residues. Germline values: CDR1 SGHDT, CDR2 YYEEEE. V dropped 5 bases and J dropped 3; count of bases not matched to a gene: 12.

The V gene is TRBV5-1, the J gene TRBJ2-5; 8 nucleotides line up with TRBD2. The CDR3 contains 17 residues. Germline loops: CDR1 SGHRS, CDR2 YFSETQ. The V segment lost 4 bases and the J segment 4 bases; nucleotides outside the gene matches: 15. The CDR3 sequence: CASSPRGAAGAGETQYF. In DNA form, the CDR3 reads TGCGCCAGCAGCCCCCGGGGGGCAGCGGGGGCCGGAGAGACCCAGTACTTC.

The gene calls are TRBV15 and TRBJ2-1, with a weak D call TRBD1 (5 bases). The CDR3 loop spans 16 amino acids. The germline V gene has CDR1 LNHNV and CDR2 YYDKDF (reference sequence). V gave up 2 bases and J gave up 2 bases, with 13 bases separating them. The CDR3 coding sequence is TGTGCCACCAGCAGACAGGGTGGGGCCCCCTACAATGAGCAGTTCTTC. Its translation: CATSRQGGAPYNEQFF. Supplemented by reference TRBV15 and TRBJ2-1, the full variable domain reads DAMVIQNPRYQVTQFGKPVTLSCSQTLNHNVMYWYQQKSSQAPKLLFHYYDKDFNNEADTPDNFQSRRPNTSFCFLDIRSPGLGDTAMYLCATSRQGGAPYNEQFFGPGTRLTVL.

The gene calls are TRBV29-1 and TRBJ1-3, with 7 nucleotides matching TRBD1. Germline V gene lookup returns CDR1 SQVTM and CDR2 ANQGSEA. CDR3 size: 12 residues. J gave up 4 bases and V 7 bases, and 4 bases lay outside the gene matches. CDR3 loop: CSAMDRGNTIYF. The CDR3 DNA is TGCAGCGCGATGGACAGGGGAAACACCATATATTTT.

As for this clone: This specimen includes other DNA sequences encoding the same CDR3. The chain combines TRBV6-5 with TRBJ1-2, with D possibly being TRBD1 (6 bases). Germline-derived CDR1 and CDR2 are MNHEY and SVGAGI. The CDR3 is 13 residues long. Between the trimmed V and J ends, which lost 6 bases and 2 bases, there was a span of 10 bases. Here the CDR3 DNA reads TGTGCCAGCAGGGACAGCCCCAACTATGGCTACACCTTC. Its translation: CASRDSPNYGYTF.

The count of this clone is one. The rearrangement links TRBV7-9 to TRBJ2-1, with 7 bases lining up with TRBD2. The V gene's germline CDR1 is SEHNR and CDR2 FQNEAQ (reference sequence). V shed 5 bases and J 8 bases; nucleotides not matched to a gene: 9. This CDR3 is built from 14 residues. The CDR3 nucleotides read TGTGCCAGCAGCCGCTGGGGGGGGTTACATGAGCAGTTCTTC. Its translation: CASSRWGGLHEQFF.

V is TRBV9 and J is TRBJ2-5, with TRBD1 as a possible D gene (6 bases). Deletions cut 2 bases from V and 5 bases from J, with 16 bases between. CDR1 SGDLS and CDR2 YYNGEE come from the germline V gene. The CDR3 extends over 15 amino acids. The CDR3 loop is CASSVYMRGTETQYF. CDR3 sequence (DNA): TGTGCCAGCAGCGTCTATATGAGGGGGACGGAGACCCAGTACTTC. The variable domain in full, with the rest retrieved from reference TRBV9 and TRBJ2-5, is DSGVTQTPKHLITATGQRVTLRCSPRSGDLSVYWYQQSLDQGLQFLIQYYNGEERAKGNILERFSAQQFPDLHSELNLSSLELGDSALYFCASSVYMRGTETQYFGPGTRLLVL.

The V call is TRBV5-6, the J call TRBJ1-2; possible D gene TRBD1, 6 bases. Germline lookup yields CDR1 SGHDT and CDR2 YYEEEE. The CDR3 consists of 15 residues. V gave up 2 bases and J gave up 3 bases, with 14 bases separating them. CDR3: CASSLFRGAYYGYTF. CDR3 nucleotides: TGTGCCAGCAGCTTATTTCGGGGGGCTTACTATGGCTACACCTTC.

V is TRBV7-6 and J is TRBJ1-2; 7 bases fit TRBD1. This CDR3 is 15 amino acids long. CDR1 and CDR2 from the germline V gene are SGHVS and FNYEAQ. V lost 0 bases and J lost 4; bases outside the gene matches: 5. This CDR3 reads CASSLAPGQSYGYTF. The CDR3, as DNA: TGTGCCAGCAGCTTAGCTCCGGGACAGTCCTATGGCTACACCTTC. Supplemented by reference TRBV7-6 and TRBJ1-2, the full variable domain reads GAGVSQSPRYKVTKRGQDVALRCDPISGHVSLYWYRQALGQGPEFLTYFNYEAQQDKSGLPNDRFSAERPEGSISTLTIQRTEQRDSAMYRCASSLAPGQSYGYTFGSGTRLTVV.

This clone was found once. The chain couples TRBV6-6 to TRBJ1-2; a weak D match, TRBD1 (5 bases). V shed 8 bases and J shed 8 bases, with 27 bases lying between them. The germline CDR1 and CDR2 sequences are MNHNY and SVGAGI (reference sequence). The length of the CDR3 is 16 residues. The CDR3 loop is CASDSPERGRAVGYTF. CDR3 DNA: TGTGCCAGCGATTCACCAGAACGGGGCCGCGCCGTAGGCTACACCTTC.